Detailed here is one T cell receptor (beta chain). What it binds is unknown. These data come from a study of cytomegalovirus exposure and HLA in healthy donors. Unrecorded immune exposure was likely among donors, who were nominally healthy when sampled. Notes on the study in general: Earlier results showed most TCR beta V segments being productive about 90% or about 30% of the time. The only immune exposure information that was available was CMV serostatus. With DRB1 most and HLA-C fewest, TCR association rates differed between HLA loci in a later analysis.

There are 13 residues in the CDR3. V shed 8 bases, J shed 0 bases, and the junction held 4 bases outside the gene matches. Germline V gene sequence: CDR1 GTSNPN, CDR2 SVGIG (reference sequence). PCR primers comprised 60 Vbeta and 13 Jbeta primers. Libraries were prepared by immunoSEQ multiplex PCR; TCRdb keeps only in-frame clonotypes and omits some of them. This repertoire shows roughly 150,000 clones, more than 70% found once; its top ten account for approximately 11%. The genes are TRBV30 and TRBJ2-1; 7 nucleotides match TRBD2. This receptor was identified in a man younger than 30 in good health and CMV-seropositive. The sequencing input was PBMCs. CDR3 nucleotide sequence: TGTGCCACAGCGGGGAGCTCCTACAATGAGCAGTTCTTC. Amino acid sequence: CATAGSSYNEQFF.